The 3 T cell receptor beta chains below come from one sample, sequenced in a study of blood T cell repertoires in COVID-19. Libraries were prepared by immunoSEQ multiplex PCR; TCRdb keeps only in-frame clonotypes and omits some of them. The sample includes some 190,000 clones, 82% of them seen just once. The source material was peripheral blood. Every receptor here comes from a woman aged 55-70 years with COVID-19, enrolled during active disease.

The CDR3 loop reads CASSLHTEGGELFF. The CDR3 nucleotides read TGTGCCAGCAGCCTCCACACCGAGGGCGGGGAGCTGTTTTTT. The V call is TRBV5-4, the J call TRBJ2-2, with D maybe TRBD2 (5 bases). CDR1 is SGHNT, CDR2 YYREEE, per germline (reference sequence). Trimming cost V 4 bases and J 7 bases, with 14 bases left between them. There are 14 residues in the CDR3.

This clone was found a few times. The rearrangement joins TRBV9 to TRBJ1-5; tentatively, D is TRBD1 (5 bases). Trimming removed 0 bases at V and 4 bases at J, with 11 bases between. The CDR3 contains 15 residues. Germline CDR1 SGDLS, CDR2 YYNGEE. The CDR3, as DNA: TGTGCCAGCAGCGTAGATGGGGGGGAGAATCAGCCCCAGCATTTT. This gives the protein CASSVDGGENQPQHF.

This rearrangement joins TRBV28 to TRBJ2-7; D is perhaps TRBD2 (7 bases). Germline values: CDR1 MDHEN, CDR2 SYDVKM. The CDR3 runs 15 residues. CDR3 amino acids: CANSGRGAIVYEQYV. CDR3 nucleotides: TGTGCCAACAGTGGCCGGGGGGCTATAGTCTACGAGCAGTACGTC.